Listed below are T cell receptor beta chains from one sample, sequenced in a study of technical replicates of blood from several donors. Profiled with immunoSEQ multiplex PCR; TCRdb holds only in-frame clones, not every one. The table lists about 93,000 clones, 95% of them singletons. The sample comprised T cells isolated from PBMCs. The receptors were gathered from a human donor in good health. Each CDR3 is given with its conserved first and last residue. D genes are given only for firm matches. Only some rows state a clone size, as once, few, many or a class for expanded clones.

TRBV19	18	.	TRBJ1-2	TRBD1	TGTGCCAGTACACCTCGCCCGGGACAGGGCTTGAGGAACTATGGCTACACCTTC	CASTPRPGQGLRNYGYTF
TRBV2	14	.	TRBJ1-6	.	TGTGCCAGCAGTGCCGTCAGGCTTGATTCACCCCTCCACTTT	CASSAVRLDSPLHF
TRBV6-1	13	.	TRBJ1-2	.	TGTGCCAGCAGTAAAACAGCAGGCTATGGCTACACCTTC	CASSKTAGYGYTF
TRBV30	16	few	TRBJ2-2	TRBD1	TGTGCCTGGAGTGCGGGGACAGGGCTTTACACCGGGGAGCTGTTTTTT	CAWSAGTGLYTGELFF
TRBV25-1	14	.	TRBJ2-7	.	TGTGCCAGCAGTGAACGCCGGCGGTCCTACGAGCAGTACTTC	CASSERRRSYEQYF
TRBV28	14	.	TRBJ2-3	TRBD2	TGTGCCAGCAGTTTACGGCGGGAGGAAGATACGCAGTATTTT	CASSLRREEDTQYF
TRBV6-1	14	.	TRBJ1-2	.	TGTGCCAGCACCAATGGACAGCGTACTAATGGCTACACCTTC	CASTNGQRTNGYTF
TRBV6-1	19	.	TRBJ2-3	TRBD2	TGTGCCAGCAGTGAAGCGGGTGGTAGCGGGGGGACGGTTTTTTATACGCAGTATTTT	CASSEAGGSGGTVFYTQYF
TRBV7-9	16	.	TRBJ1-5	TRBD1	TGTGCCAGCAGCTTAGGACAGGGGGTAGTCGGGCAGCCCCAGCATTTT	CASSLGQGVVGQPQHF
TRBV6-5	16	.	TRBJ1-1	TRBD1	TGTGCCAGCAGTTTCGGGACAGGGGGCCTGAACACTGAAGCTTTCTTT	CASSFGTGGLNTEAFF
TRBV19	15	.	TRBJ1-5	.	TGTGCCAGTAGTGAGGAGGGGTATAGCAATCAGCCCCAGCATTTT	CASSEEGYSNQPQHF
TRBV19	15	.	TRBJ2-3	TRBD1	TGTGCCAGTAGTATCCAAACAGGGGGCACAGATACGCAGTATTTT	CASSIQTGGTDTQYF
TRBV6-5	13	.	TRBJ2-3	TRBD1	TGTGCCAGCCTTGGGACAGCAGCTGATACGCAGTATTTT	CASLGTAADTQYF
TRBV2	15	.	TRBJ2-7	TRBD2	TGTGCCAGCAGTGCCGCGGGAGGGGTGAAATACGAGCAGTACTTC	CASSAAGGVKYEQYF
TRBV7-9	14	.	TRBJ1-1	.	TGTGCCAGCAGCCCCTCCGGTTTGAACACTGAAGCTTTCTTT	CASSPSGLNTEAFF
TRBV28	14	.	TRBJ1-5	TRBD1	TGTGCCAGCCGAGAGCAGGGGGTGGGTCAGCCCCAGCATTTT	CASREQGVGQPQHF
TRBV7-2	16	.	TRBJ2-1	.	TGTGCCAGCACGGGGACTTGGTCCTGGTCGGGCAATGAGCAGTTCTTC	CASTGTWSWSGNEQFF
TRBV4-2	13	.	TRBJ2-7	.	TGTGCCAGCAGCCAAGATCAGGGGTACGAGCAGTACTTC	CASSQDQGYEQYF
TRBV2	13	.	TRBJ2-7	.	TGTGCCAGCATAGAGGCCTTCTCCTACGAGCAGTACTTC	CASIEAFSYEQYF
TRBV7-8	15	once	TRBJ2-1	TRBD2	TGTGCCAGCAGCTCGCGGCTAGCGGGCGTCTATGAGCAGTTCTTC	CASSSRLAGVYEQFF
TRBV5-1	15	once	TRBJ2-1	TRBD2	TGCGCCAGCACCTTCATAGCGGGAGGGCCGAGTGAGCAGTTCTTC	CASTFIAGGPSEQFF
TRBV7-8	14	.	TRBJ1-5	.	TGTGCCAGCAGCTCCGACAGGATCAATCAGCCCCAGCATTTT	CASSSDRINQPQHF
TRBV18	15	.	TRBJ1-2	.	TGTGCCAGCTCACCCCCCCCCTCAGCTAACTATGGCTACACCTTC	CASSPPPSANYGYTF
TRBV7-7	13	.	TRBJ1-1	TRBD1	TGTGCCAGCAGCCCCGACAGGGACGCTGAAGCTTTCTTT	CASSPDRDAEAFF
TRBV15	15	.	TRBJ2-7	TRBD1	TGTGCCACCAGCAGAGGGACAGGAGGCTCCTACGAGCAGTACTTC	CATSRGTGGSYEQYF
TRBV27	15	.	TRBJ2-5	TRBD1	TGTGCCAGCAGCCTGGACAGGGGAAGAGGGGAGACCCAGTACTTC	CASSLDRGRGETQYF
TRBV6-5	16	.	TRBJ2-7	TRBD2	TGTGCCAGCAGTTACTCCGGACTAGCGGGAGCCTACGAGCAGTACTTC	CASSYSGLAGAYEQYF
TRBV6-1	17	.	TRBJ2-3	TRBD2	TGTGCCAGCAGTGAAGCAACTAGCGGGAGTTATGGGGATACGCAGTATTTT	CASSEATSGSYGDTQYF
TRBV2	15	once	TRBJ2-1	.	TGTGCCAGTTCCGGCGGGTCAAGCTCCTACAATGAGCAGTTCTTC	CASSGGSSSYNEQFF
TRBV9	14	.	TRBJ2-7	.	TGTGCCAGCAGCGTAGCTGGGCAGGGTGGTGAGCAGTACTTC	CASSVAGQGGEQYF
TRBV7-8	14	.	TRBJ2-3	TRBD1	TGTGCCGCTGGGGACAGGGCCTTCACAGATACGCAGTATTTT	CAAGDRAFTDTQYF
TRBV6-1	19	.	TRBJ1-1	TRBD1	TGTGCCAGCAGTGATCGTATGGGGACAGACACATATAGAGACACTGAAGCTTTCTTT	CASSDRMGTDTYRDTEAFF
TRBV5-1	16	.	TRBJ2-3	TRBD2	TGCGCCAGCAGCTCTTTTAGCGGGAGAGTAACAGATACGCAGTATTTT	CASSSFSGRVTDTQYF
TRBV7-6	18	.	TRBJ2-1	TRBD2	TGTGCCAGCAGCTTAGTCCCCCTAGCGGGGTTATATTACAATGAGCAGTTCTTC	CASSLVPLAGLYYNEQFF
TRBV6-1	15	.	TRBJ2-7	.	TGTGCCAGCAGTGACCGGAGGGGAGGGGGCTACGAGCAGTACTTC	CASSDRRGGGYEQYF
TRBV2	17	.	TRBJ2-5	TRBD2	TGTGCCAGCAGTCCACCGTCGGGACTAGCGGGACAAGAGACCCAGTACTTC	CASSPPSGLAGQETQYF
TRBV30	14	.	TRBJ2-2	.	TGTGCCTGGAGTCCTACCTCACGGGCCGGGGAGCTGTTTTTT	CAWSPTSRAGELFF
TRBV10-1	14	.	TRBJ2-7	.	TGCGCCAGCAGTCCGGACATGAGCTCCTACGAGCAGTACTTC	CASSPDMSSYEQYF
TRBV9	15	.	TRBJ1-2	TRBD1	TGTGCCAGCAGCGGCTCCAGGGGGCTATTTTATGGCTACACCTTC	CASSGSRGLFYGYTF
TRBV6-5	15	once	TRBJ2-4	TRBD1	TGTGCCAGCAGTATAACCGGGACAGGGGGCATCATTCAGTACTTC	CASSITGTGGIIQYF
TRBV2	16	.	TRBJ1-3	.	TGTGCCAGCAACCCCACAGAATTCACCTCTGGAAACACCATATATTTT	CASNPTEFTSGNTIYF
TRBV6-5	14	.	TRBJ2-3	.	TGTGCCAGCAGTGGGGGCTATAGCACAGATACGCAGTATTTT	CASSGGYSTDTQYF
TRBV27	14	.	TRBJ2-5	.	TGTGCCAGCAGCCCGACACGCTCCGTGGGGACCCAGTACTTC	CASSPTRSVGTQYF
TRBV11-2	12	.	TRBJ2-7	TRBD1	TGTGCCAGCACGACAGGGCTCTACGAGCAGTACTTC	CASTTGLYEQYF
TRBV28	15	.	TRBJ2-1	TRBD2	TGTGCCAGCAAGGGCACCAGCGGGAGTCCGGATGAGCAGTTCTTC	CASKGTSGSPDEQFF
TRBV6-1	15	.	TRBJ2-7	TRBD1	TGTGCCAGCAGTTTAGGACAGGGTTATCTCTACGAGCAGTACTTC	CASSLGQGYLYEQYF
TRBV7-3	16	once	TRBJ2-1	.	TGTGCCAGCAGCTCGGAAGCGGTGAGCTCCTACAATGAGCAGTTCTTC	CASSSEAVSSYNEQFF
TRBV19	15	.	TRBJ2-3	TRBD1	TGTGCCAGTAGTATTCAGGGGGCGTTTACAGATACGCAGTATTTT	CASSIQGAFTDTQYF
TRBV6-6	14	few	TRBJ2-7	TRBD1	TGTGCCAGCAACCCCGGGACAGGGGGCTACGAGCAGTACTTC	CASNPGTGGYEQYF
TRBV18	19	.	TRBJ2-1	TRBD1	TGTGCCAGCTCACCAAAGAGGATTACAAACAGGGGGCGCGCATATGAGCAGTTCTTC	CASSPKRITNRGRAYEQFF
TRBV15	14	once	TRBJ1-1	TRBD1	TGTGCCACCAGCAGCTGGACAGGGGGCACTGAAGCTTTCTTT	CATSSWTGGTEAFF
TRBV10-2	19	.	TRBJ1-4	TRBD1	TGCGCCAGCAGTGAAGGGACAGCCGATTACAAGAGAACTAATGAAAAACTGTTTTTT	CASSEGTADYKRTNEKLFF
TRBV7-6	15	.	TRBJ2-7	TRBD2	TGTGCCAGCACCCCATCCGGGACTAGCTACGACGAGCAGTACTTC	CASTPSGTSYDEQYF
TRBV29-1	14	.	TRBJ1-2	.	TGCAGCGTCCCCGGGACTGCTCTGGGTGGTGGCTACACCTTC	CSVPGTALGGGYTF
TRBV7-9	17	.	TRBJ1-6	.	TGTGCCAGCAGCACAACCGAGGGACTCTCCTATAATTCACCCCTCCACTTT	CASSTTEGLSYNSPLHF